This entry is about one T cell receptor (beta chain). Its antigen is not known. These data belong to a study of beta chain features in type 1 diabetes. This CDR3 spans 14 amino acids. With 4 bases removed from V and 6 bases from J, the gap between germline ends came to 15 bases. CDR1 and CDR2 from the germline V gene are LGHNA and YNFKEQ. Overall study findings and caveats: Sequencing from cDNA could over-represent high-TCR-expressing cells. Among type 1 diabetes patients, VDJ junctions had fewer insertions and more deletions. Naive, central memory and Treg TCRB repertoires seemed to resemble each other more closely in patients than they did in healthy donors.

The study reverse transcribed the entire isolated RNA, so it sequenced expressed TCRB transcripts. The table came from immunoSEQ multiplex PCR; TCRdb's copy has only in-frame clones and leaves some out. The repertoire holds around 320,000 clones, with 14% as singletons. The receptor comes from a man aged 30 to 39 in good health. The sequencing input was central memory CD4+ T cells from blood. V is TRBV4-2 and J is TRBJ1-1; no clear D gene. This CDR3 is CASSPRPGSPEAFF. The DNA for the CDR3 is TGTGCCAGCAGCCCACGTCCAGGATCCCCTGAAGCTTTCTTT.